This record looks at one T cell receptor (beta chain) sequence and its context. The data originate from a study of cytomegalovirus exposure and HLA in healthy donors. This PCR relied on a set of 60 Vbeta primers and 13 Jbeta primers. Measured with immunoSEQ multiplex PCR; TCRdb has only the in-frame clones, and not every one. The sample records 120,000 to 150,000 clones, roughly 79% being singletons. This CDR3 spans 15 amino acids. V dropped 3 bases and J dropped 5; count of bases not matched to a gene: 4. CDR1 and CDR2 (germline): MNHEY, SMNVEV (reference sequence). The specimen was PBMCs. The TCR comes from a male donor in good health and CMV-seronegative. The chain links TRBV27 to TRBJ1-6, with 7 bases fitting TRBD1. The CDR3, as DNA: TGTGCCAGCAGTTTTCGGACAGGAGATAATTCACCCCTCCACTTT. This codes for CASSFRTGDNSPLHF.